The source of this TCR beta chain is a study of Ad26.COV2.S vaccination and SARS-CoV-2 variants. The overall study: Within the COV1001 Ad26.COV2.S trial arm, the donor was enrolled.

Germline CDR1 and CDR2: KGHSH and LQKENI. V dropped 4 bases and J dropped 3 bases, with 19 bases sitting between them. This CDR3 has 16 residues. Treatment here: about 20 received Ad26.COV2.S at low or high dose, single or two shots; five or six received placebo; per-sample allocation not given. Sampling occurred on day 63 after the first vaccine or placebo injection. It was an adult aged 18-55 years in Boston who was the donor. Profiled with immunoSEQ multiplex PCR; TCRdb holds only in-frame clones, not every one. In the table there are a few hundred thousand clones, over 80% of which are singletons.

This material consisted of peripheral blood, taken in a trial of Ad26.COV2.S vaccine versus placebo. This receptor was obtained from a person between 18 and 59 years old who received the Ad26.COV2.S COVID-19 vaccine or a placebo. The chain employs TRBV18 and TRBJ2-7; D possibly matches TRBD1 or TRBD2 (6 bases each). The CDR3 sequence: CASSLTQEGGRYEQYF. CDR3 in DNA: TGTGCCAGCTCACTCACCCAAGAGGGGGGACGCTACGAGCAGTACTTC.